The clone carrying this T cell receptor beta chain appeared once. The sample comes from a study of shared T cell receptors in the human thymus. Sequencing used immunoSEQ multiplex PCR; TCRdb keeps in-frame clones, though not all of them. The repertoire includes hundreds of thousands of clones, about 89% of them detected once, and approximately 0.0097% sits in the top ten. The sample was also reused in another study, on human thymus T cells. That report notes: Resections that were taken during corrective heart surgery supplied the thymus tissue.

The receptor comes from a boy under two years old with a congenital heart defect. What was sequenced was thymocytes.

CDR3 sequence: CSVGEQGALKSGMNTEAFF. DNA for the CDR3: TGCAGCGTTGGAGAACAGGGGGCTTTGAAATCAGGGATGAACACTGAAGCTTTCTTT. This rearrangement joins TRBV29-1 to TRBJ1-1, with TRBD1 matching over 9 bases. The CDR3 contains 19 residues. Trimming at V came to 4 bases and at J to 0 bases, leaving 18 bases not matched to a gene. In germline, CDR1 is SQVTM, CDR2 ANQGSEA.